Presented here are 12 T cell receptor beta chains from one specimen sequenced in a study of response to subunit inactivated influenza vaccine. TCRdb re-called the RT-PCR reads with MiXCR, one entry per CDR3 protein. The table lists over 150,000 distinct CDR3 sequences, about 11% of them singletons. The material sequenced was CD8+ T cells sorted from PBMCs, taken around 25 months after vaccination. The receptors were gathered from a man aged 45 to 75 who received an inactivated influenza vaccine.

This clonotype appeared many times. The chain couples TRBV6-1 to TRBJ1-2, with D tentatively TRBD1 (6 bases). V dropped 2 bases and J dropped 5 bases, with 12 bases sitting between them. The CDR3 has 14 amino acids. The germline V gene encodes CDR1 MNHNS and CDR2 SASEGT. The CDR3 here is CASSERQAPYGYTF. The CDR3 region has the DNA TGTGCCAGCAGTGAACGACAGGCGCCGTATGGCTACACCTTC.

This chain connects TRBV12-3 or TRBV12-4 to TRBJ2-1; D is perhaps TRBD2 (5 bases). Trimming removed 8 bases from V and 8 bases from J, with 10 bases in between. CDR3 length equals 11 residues. CDR3: CASAGGYEQFF. CDR3 nucleotides: TGTGCCAGCGCGGGCGGATATGAGCAGTTCTTC.

This clonotype was recorded a few times. The gene calls are TRBV7-9 and TRBJ2-5; the D gene is possibly TRBD1 (5 bases). The CDR3 length is 17 residues. Germline CDR1 SEHNR, CDR2 FQNEAQ (reference sequence). V was shortened by 2 bases and J by 5 bases, with 21 bases between the two germline ends. CDR3 protein: CASSLSRFGRVAETQYF. The DNA for the CDR3 is TGTGCCAGCAGCTTAAGTCGTTTTGGCAGGGTGGCGGAGACCCAGTACTTC.

This clonotype turned up a few times. This rearrangement joins TRBV10-3 to TRBJ1-1; a possible D gene is TRBD1 (5 bases). The CDR3 loop spans 15 amino acids. Trimming took off 6 bases at V and 5 bases at J, with 19 bases between the two ends. Germline CDR1 and CDR2: ENHRY and SYGVKD. The CDR3 protein is CAISLKQGMGTEAFF. CDR3 sequence (DNA): TGTGCCATCAGCCTTAAGCAGGGTATGGGTACTGAAGCTTTCTTT.

This clonotype has just a few counts. The chain carries TRBV28 and TRBJ2-1; D is possibly TRBD1 or TRBD2 (6 bases each). The V gene's germline CDR1 is MDHEN and CDR2 SYDVKM. There are 12 residues in the CDR3. The CDR3 here is CAVEGAYNEQFF. The CDR3 DNA reads as TGTGCTGTGGAGGGGGCCTACAATGAGCAGTTCTTC.

This clonotype was seen more than once but under ten times. V usage is TRBV5-1 and J usage is TRBJ1-2; a weak D match, TRBD1 (5 bases). From germline, CDR1 is SGHRS and CDR2 YFSETQ. V was cut by 0 bases and J by 0 bases, with 9 bases left in between. This CDR3 is 15 amino acids long. CDR3 sequence (DNA): TGCGCCAGCAGCTTGGGACAGATAGCTAACTATGGCTACACCTTC. It encodes CASSLGQIANYGYTF.

V and J are TRBV21-1 and TRBJ2-7; the DNA was not used to check the table's D call, TRBD2. TRBV21-1 is flagged as a pseudogene. The CDR3 is 15 residues long. The CDR3, as DNA: TGTGCCAGCAGCAAAGGGGGGGAGGGGGTCTACGAGCAGTACTTC. Translation: CASSKGGEGVYEQYF.

V usage is TRBV4-1 and J usage is TRBJ1-1, with D tentatively TRBD1 (6 bases). V was trimmed by 0 bases and J by 3 bases, leaving 20 bases between them. Germline loops: CDR1 MGHRA, CDR2 YSYEKL. The CDR3 is 18 residues long. The CDR3 nucleotides are TGCGCCAGCAGCCAAGAACGGGCAGGGGAGGGCTTGGACACTGAAGCTTTCTTT. It specifies CASSQERAGEGLDTEAFF.

The chain is built from TRBV4-3 and TRBJ2-7, with D hard to call. CDR3 size: 15 residues. Per the germline V gene, CDR1 is LGHNA and CDR2 is YSLEER. Deletions cut 0 bases from V and 2 bases from J, with 11 bases between. CDR3 nucleotide sequence: TGCGCCAGCAGCCAAGATCTGTCCCATGCCTACGAGCAGTACTTC. Residues: CASSQDLSHAYEQYF.

This chain uses TRBV15 with TRBJ1-5; D is unresolved. The germline V gene has CDR1 LNHNV and CDR2 YYDKDF (reference sequence). The CDR3 has 13 amino acids. Between the trimmed V and J ends, which lost 0 bases and 5 bases, there was a span of 5 bases. The CDR3 nucleotides are TGTGCCACCAGCAGAGAAATCCATCAGCCCCAGCATTTT. Protein: CATSREIHQPQHF.

This clonotype showed up just a few times. V gene TRBV28 combines with J gene TRBJ2-2; perhaps TRBD2 as D (5 bases). V was clipped by 6 bases and J by 4 bases, with 18 bases between them. This CDR3 has 16 residues. CDR1 is MDHEN and CDR2 is SYDVKM in the germline V gene. The CDR3, as DNA: TGTGCCAGCAGCCCCCCAAGCCTCCGGGGCACCGGGGAGCTGTTTTTT. It codes for CASSPPSLRGTGELFF.

This clonotype was found many times. The V and J genes are TRBV5-1 and TRBJ2-1; TRBD1 aligns across 10 bases. With 3 bases clipped from V and 2 bases from J, the junction kept 2 bases outside the gene matches. From germline, CDR1 is SGHRS and CDR2 YFSETQ. This CDR3 has 15 amino acids. The CDR3 nucleotides are TGCGCCAGCAGCTCGGACAGGGGGACCTACAATGAGCAGTTCTTC. It codes for CASSSDRGTYNEQFF.